This T cell receptor beta chain was obtained from a study of radiotherapy plus CTLA-4 blockade in lung cancer (dated by TCRdb to 2017 to 2018). Notes on the research overall: Among the enrolled patients, around 17% had an objective response, and roughly 30% reached disease control. What the work shows at the level of the full study, not this receptor alone: After treatment with radiotherapy and ipilimumab, TCR clones that originated in tumors expanded in peripheral blood. Early dynamic changes in blood T cell clones, together with increased serum interferon-beta after radiation, were reported as the strongest predictors of response.

This clone was counted a few times. Its binding antigen is unknown. There are no base qualities to consult, and no much larger clone falls within one base. Library prep was done by the immunoSEQ multiplex PCR assay. The immuneACCESS repertoire file appears here via TCRdb, limited to in-frame rearrangements. These files lack a portion of the clones; in checked studies, under half of the deficit traces to unresolved V genes, and the cause of the others is not known. Across this sample there are 80,000 or so clones, with around 79% seen only once. Of the sample, under 5% falls within the top ten clones. Looking up the germline V gene (reference sequence) yields CDR1 LNHDA and CDR2 SQIVND. V is cut by 5 bases and J by 0 bases, and the space between the germline ends is 14 bases. From the cysteine through the phenylalanine, the CDR3 covers 16 amino acids. The retained sequence is limited to the CDR3, 48 bases, with the frame set at the first base.

The study tested focal radiation therapy combined with CTLA-4 blockade (ipilimumab) in patients with chemo-refractory metastatic non-small-cell lung cancer. Source: peripheral blood, taken from a patient treated with radiotherapy plus ipilimumab. This receptor chain uses TRBV19 and TRBJ1-3, with TRBD1 as a weak D call on 5 bases. The clonotype comes from a human donor with non-small cell lung cancer who had a partial response to radiotherapy plus ipilimumab. Some clones in this sample may be carry-over from other donors' samples. The CDR3 region has the sequence CASSPGGLSSGNTIYF. The sequenced DNA: TGTGCCAGTAGTCCCGGGGGACTGAGCTCTGGAAACACCATATATTTT.